This TCR beta chain was sequenced during a study of T cells after yellow fever vaccination. Each CDR3 protein gets one entry after TCRdb re-called the 5' RACE reads with MiXCR. Altogether over 300,000 distinct CDR3 sequences are present, roughly 4% being singletons, with the ten largest covering 20% to 25%. From germline, CDR1 is SNHLY and CDR2 FYNNEI. Trimming removed 8 bases at V and 8 bases at J, with 9 bases between. This CDR3 has 10 amino acids. The chain links TRBV2 to TRBJ1-2; no clear D gene. Specimen: PBMCs, collected on the day of the yellow fever booster vaccination. The sequence was obtained from a man younger than 35 who received the YFV17D yellow fever vaccine. CDR3 in amino acids: CASDGEGYTF. DNA for the CDR3: TGTGCCAGCGACGGGGAAGGCTACACCTTC.